This T cell receptor beta chain was documented in a study of cytomegalovirus exposure and HLA in healthy donors (dated by TCRdb to about 2017). With respect to the entire study: An earlier analysis of 550 to 700 of the donors reported about 250 Gb of sequence data and about 100 million unique TCR beta sequences from approximately 180 million T cells. Besides the first cohort of roughly 640 subjects, a separate validation cohort made up of some 110 different subjects was used. A later genetic analysis took genome-wide SNP genotypes for about three fifths of the 666 donors and used that subset as a discovery cohort. Typing coverage varied by locus: 629-630 donors for A, B, C, DRB1 and DQB1; 500 to 550 for DQA1; over 600 for DPA1; 400 to 480 for DPB1. Among the roughly 400 genotyped donors, around 81% belonged to the genetic ancestry cluster associated with self-reported Caucasian donors. An earlier analysis of 500 to 750 of the donors applied high-throughput TCR beta sequencing to assess whether each TCR beta V gene segment acted as functional or pseudogenic. Among roughly 400 genotyped donors of the cohort, an average of approximately 230,000 unique TCR beta nucleotide sequences were sequenced per donor, 15% to 20% of them non-productive. To predict cytomegalovirus infection status, the study brought together high-throughput TCR immunosequencing, statistical association of individual TCRs with disease status, and machine learning. HLA typing included class I and class II loci at four-digit resolution. In a later analysis, previously published TCR beta repertoires from several hundred donors were re-analyzed and high-resolution HLA genotyping was added so that TCR occurrence patterns could be studied. The T cell repertoires of several hundred subjects were profiled by immunosequencing and related to cytomegalovirus serostatus. Every discovery cohort repertoire had been produced on one sequencing platform. Rather than using new phenotypic data, the later analysis identified candidate immune exposures from TCR beta sequences and from how often those sequences occurred across donors. Donor age, sex, ethnicity and CMV serostatus were collected together with the repertoire data. Four or five DR-DQ haplotypes were treated as single units for association and clustering because of strong linkage in the cohort. An early release that covered some 640 HLA-typed donors contained approximately 300 gigabases of sequencing data and around 85 million unique TCR sequences. The study aimed to test whether signatures of past pathogen exposure could be identified by cataloging public T cell receptors.

The germline V gene gives CDR1 as SGHVS and CDR2 as FQNEAQ. The CDR3 contains 14 residues, cysteine and phenylalanine counted. Kept here is only the CDR3 DNA, which spans 42 bases and is read in frame from base 1. Germline trimming: 3 bases from V, 4 bases from J; junction bases outside gene matches: 3. The library was made by the immunoSEQ multiplex PCR assay. For the multiplex PCR, a mixture combining 60 forward primers for TCR Vbeta segments and 13 reverse primers for TCR Jbeta segments was used. The CDR3 region of rearranged TCR beta genes was amplified from genomic DNA with a multiplex PCR assay. On the Illumina HiSeq System, the amplified TCR beta libraries were sequenced as 87-base-pair reads. The published analysis was carried out like this. In a later analysis, some 80 million unique TCR beta chains were counted across the 690 or so repertoires, and approximately 11 million of these chains were shared by at least two donors. To remove PCR and sequencing errors, raw reads were error-corrected and collapsed into unique sequences using a nearest-neighbor algorithm that merged closely related sequences. CDR3 sequences were aligned to IMGT reference sequences to assign V, D and J gene segments. For a sequence to be retained, at least a six-nucleotide match to both a V gene segment and a J gene segment was required. A rearrangement counted as productive if the CDR3 had no stop codons and remained in frame with V and J, and every other rearrangement counted as non-productive. Following IMGT convention, CDR3 was defined as the stretch from the second conserved V-encoded cysteine up to the conserved J-encoded phenylalanine. The earlier analysis of 587 of the donors excluded any sequence lacking an unambiguous match to a single V gene segment. In an earlier analysis of some 590 of the donors, a V segment was called functional when productive rearrangements were above 56.7%, and segregating when the standard deviation between donors exceeded 5%. A statistical classification framework was developed to diagnose cytomegalovirus status using the catalog of TCR beta chain sequences. In a later analysis, V and J genes were assigned by comparing TCR nucleotide sequences against IMGT/GENE-DB human TR gene sequences. Using the TCRdist pipeline, a later analysis assigned CDR3 sequences along with most-parsimonious VDJ recombination scenarios. In a later analysis, every TCR beta chain was defined by the combination of its CDR3 amino acid sequence and its V-gene family, and reads without a unique V-gene family were dropped. A later analysis removed several hundred highly shared, low-generation-probability nucleotide sequences to deal with suspected cross-contamination and a sequencing artifact. A later analysis calculated a clonal expansion index for each public chain from normalized within-repertoire ranks of inferred template counts. A later analysis computed generation probabilities with a VDJ recombination model fitted to out-of-frame rearrangements, and checked the results against IGoR. A later analysis scored TCR-TCR, TCR-HLA and TCR-CMV co-occurrence with hypergeometric tests, applying a repertoire-size bias correction to TCR pairs. A later analysis estimated false discovery rates by permuting HLA or CMV assignments 20 times. In a later analysis, co-occurring TCRs were grouped using DBSCAN, and TCRdist sequence similarity was added for clustering within HLA-allele-positive subsets. For co-occurrence clustering, repertoires with fewer than 30,000 or more than 120,000 public chains were excluded, along with roughly 5 repertoires with anomalous nucleotide sharing. What TCRdb holds here is the immuneACCESS table cut down to in-frame rearrangements. Part of the clones is not present; checked against another copy, under half of the missing clones reflect an unresolved V gene, and the others are unexplained. Clone size and the V and J calls come from that table; the DNA yielded D and trimming. This sample holds hundreds of thousands of clones; around four fifths were observed only once. Of the sample, roughly 0.75% falls within the top ten clones.

Comment on this clone: Its binding antigen is unknown. Nothing much larger sits one base from this clone, and base qualities are not available.

The full study reports these points: In an earlier analysis of fewer than 750 of the donors, most TCR beta V segments were observed in productive rearrangements about 90% or about 30% of the time, broadly matching IMGT annotations. At a false discovery rate of 0.05, a later analysis linked fewer than 20,000 TCR beta sequences to specific HLA alleles. In a later genetic analysis, fewer N-insertions in productive TCRs were reported among donors in an Asian-associated ancestry cluster than the roughly 640-donor mean. In this cohort, only TCR beta chains were sequenced, and detectable features were limited by the absence of alpha or paired-chain data. Because counts were too low, about 15 rarely observed V segments, including chromosome 9 orphons, were left out of the earlier analysis of some 600 of the donors. A later analysis found that TCR association rates varied across HLA loci, with DRB1 alleles showing the most associated TCRs and HLA-C alleles the fewest. A later analysis found that most CMV-associated TCR beta chains appeared HLA-restricted, with HLA associations seemingly driven largely by CMV exposure. Because the 87-base-pair reads could not distinguish some IMGT-functional V segments, including TRBV6-2 and TRBV6-3, those segments were excluded. CMV serostatus was the only immune exposure information available for the cohort. According to the authors, the approach could potentially be generalized to other disease states and immunological phenotypes. When HLA alleles, especially DR and DQ, strongly co-occurred, attributing TCR associations to individual alleles was difficult. Compared with equally common non-associated chains, HLA-associated TCR beta chains in a later analysis were more clonally expanded and had lower generation probabilities. A further reported finding was that TCR beta sequences accurately predicted the HLA-A and HLA-B alleles for most subjects in the first cohort. HLA typing was unavailable for some donors at each locus, so association tests used only the typed subset. A later genetic analysis associated a missense DCLRE1C variant with V-gene and J-gene trimming of TCR beta chains, and an independent cohort replicated the association. In both the original and validation cohorts, the classifier was reported to diagnose cytomegalovirus status with high specificity and sensitivity. The study listed 150 to 200 TCR beta chains as associated with cytomegalovirus. In vitro tests confirmed that a few of the cytomegalovirus-associated TCR beta chains recognize cytomegalovirus antigens. A cluster of highly shared sequence variants was judged likely to be a technical artifact of the sequencing pipeline. According to a later analysis, parvovirus B19, influenza, CMV and Epstein-Barr virus appeared linked to several top co-occurrence clusters. While some public TCRs were present in many individuals, most TCR sequences turned up only very rarely across donors. Sequencing depth was assumed to be roughly uniform across donors in the presence/absence analyses, though that assumption may not hold. Correlated functional status among segregating V segments might reflect linkage disequilibrium, but an unknown experimental factor could not be ruled out.

The cohort comprised fewer than 750 healthy bone marrow donors. Cohort members were all nominally healthy when sampled, although unrecorded immune exposures were likely present. The donor tested CMV seronegative, placing the donor among the approximately 360 seronegative members of the cohort. Every donor gave a peripheral blood sample, and the peripheral blood mononuclear cells from that sample were used for TCR beta sequencing. The Qiagen DNeasy Blood Extraction Kit was used to extract genomic DNA from the blood cell samples. The chain couples TRBV7-8 to TRBJ1-2; 9 central nucleotides agree with TRBD1. This TCR was recovered from a boy between 2 and 10 years old in good health and CMV-seronegative. The sample was PBMCs. The CDR3 here reads CASSLGTGFYGYTF. The DNA is as follows: TGTGCCAGCAGCTTGGGGACAGGGTTCTATGGCTACACCTTC. The CDR3 plus the reference TRBV7-8 and TRBJ1-2 genes for the other parts give the full variable domain: GAGVSQSPRYKVAKRGQDVALRCDPISGHVSLFWYQQALGQGPEFLTYFQNEAQLDKSGLPSDRFFAERPEGSVSTLKIQRTQQEDSAVYLCASSLGTGFYGYTFGSGTRLTVV.